A selection of T cell receptor beta chains follows, all from one sample in a study of T cell responses to AZD1222 COVID-19 vaccine. Here immunoSEQ multiplex PCR was the method, and the copy in TCRdb shows in-frame clones only, minus some. Seen here are 150,000 to 200,000 clones, roughly 90% observed once, and the top ten hold around 1.3%. Sequencing used peripheral blood, obtained 28 days after the second AZD1222 dose. All receptors derive from an adult who received the AZD1222 COVID-19 vaccine. CDR3s include the opening cysteine and the closing phenylalanine or tryptophan. D genes are given only for firm matches. A clone size is listed for some rows: how often the clone was seen (once, few, many), or a class if it is expanded.

v_call	j_call	clone_size	d_call	cdr3_nt	cdr3_aa
TRBV3-1/TRBV3-2	TRBJ2-3	-	-	TGTGCCAGCTCGGGGAGCACAGATACGCAGTATTTT	CASSGSTDTQYF
TRBV7-6	TRBJ1-2	-	-	TGTGCCAGCAGCTCATCCTGGTTGGCCTATGGCTACACCTTC	CASSSSWLAYGYTF
TRBV12-3/TRBV12-4	TRBJ2-2	-	-	TGTGCCAGCAGTTTAGCGTCCGGGGAGCTGTTTTTT	CASSLASGELFF
TRBV5-1	TRBJ2-5	-	-	TGCGCCAGCAGCGCCCGGGTTGAAGAGACCCAGTACTTC	CASSARVEETQYF
TRBV27	TRBJ2-5	once	TRBD2	TGTGCCAGCAAGTTTCGGGGGGGCCAAGAGACCCAGTACTTC	CASKFRGGQETQYF
TRBV29-1	TRBJ2-7	-	TRBD1	TGCAGCGTCAGCATCGGGACAGGGGAGTACGAGCAGTACTTC	CSVSIGTGEYEQYF
TRBV7-8	TRBJ1-3	once	-	TGTGCCAGCAGCTTAGGGGTGGGGGATCCTGGAAACACCATATATTTT	CASSLGVGDPGNTIYF
TRBV9	TRBJ1-6	-	-	TGTGCCAGCAGTATGGACAACTCTTCACCCCTCCACTTT	CASSMDNSSPLHF
TRBV2	TRBJ1-2	-	-	TGTGCCAGCAGTGAAACAGGTTACTATGGCTACACCTTC	CASSETGYYGYTF
TRBV27	TRBJ1-5	-	TRBD1	TGTGCCAGCACCCCAGGGACAGTTGGAACCAATCAGCCCCAGCATTTT	CASTPGTVGTNQPQHF
TRBV3-1/TRBV3-2	TRBJ2-5	-	-	TGTGCCAGCAGCCTCCAGGGGCAAGAGACCCAGTACTTC	CASSLQGQETQYF
TRBV6-6	TRBJ2-1	-	TRBD1	TGTGCCAGCAGTTACCGACAGGGAAGGGGGTACAATGAGCAGTTCTTC	CASSYRQGRGYNEQFF
TRBV19	TRBJ2-7	-	-	TGTGCCAGTAGTGCGACCATTTCCTACGAGCAGTACTTC	CASSATISYEQYF
TRBV28	TRBJ2-3	-	TRBD2	TGTGCCAGCAGTTTAGAGCTAGCGGGAATATCTAATACGCAGTATTTT	CASSLELAGISNTQYF
TRBV6-6	TRBJ2-2	-	-	TGTGCCAGCAGTTACCCGTGGAGGGACACCGGGGAGCTGTTTTTT	CASSYPWRDTGELFF
TRBV18	TRBJ1-5	-	TRBD1	TGTGCCAGCTCACGGACAGGGGGCGATCAGCCCCAGCATTTT	CASSRTGGDQPQHF